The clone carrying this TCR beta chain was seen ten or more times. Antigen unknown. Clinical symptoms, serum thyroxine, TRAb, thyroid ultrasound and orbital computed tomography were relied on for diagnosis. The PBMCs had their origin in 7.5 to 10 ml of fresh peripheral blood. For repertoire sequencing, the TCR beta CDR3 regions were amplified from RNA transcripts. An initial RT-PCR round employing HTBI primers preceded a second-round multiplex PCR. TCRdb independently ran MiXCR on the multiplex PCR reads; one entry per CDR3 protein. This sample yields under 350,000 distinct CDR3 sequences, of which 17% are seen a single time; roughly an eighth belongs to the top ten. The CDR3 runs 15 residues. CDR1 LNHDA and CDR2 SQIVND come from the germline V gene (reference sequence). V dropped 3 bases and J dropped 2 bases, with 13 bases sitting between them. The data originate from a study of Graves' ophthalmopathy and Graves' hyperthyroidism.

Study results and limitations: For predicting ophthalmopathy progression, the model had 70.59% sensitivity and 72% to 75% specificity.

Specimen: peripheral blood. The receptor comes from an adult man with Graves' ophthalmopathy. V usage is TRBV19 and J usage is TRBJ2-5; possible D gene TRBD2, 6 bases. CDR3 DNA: TGTGCCAGTAGTATTCCGGGAGAGGGACAAGAGACCCAGTACTTC. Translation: CASSIPGEGQETQYF.